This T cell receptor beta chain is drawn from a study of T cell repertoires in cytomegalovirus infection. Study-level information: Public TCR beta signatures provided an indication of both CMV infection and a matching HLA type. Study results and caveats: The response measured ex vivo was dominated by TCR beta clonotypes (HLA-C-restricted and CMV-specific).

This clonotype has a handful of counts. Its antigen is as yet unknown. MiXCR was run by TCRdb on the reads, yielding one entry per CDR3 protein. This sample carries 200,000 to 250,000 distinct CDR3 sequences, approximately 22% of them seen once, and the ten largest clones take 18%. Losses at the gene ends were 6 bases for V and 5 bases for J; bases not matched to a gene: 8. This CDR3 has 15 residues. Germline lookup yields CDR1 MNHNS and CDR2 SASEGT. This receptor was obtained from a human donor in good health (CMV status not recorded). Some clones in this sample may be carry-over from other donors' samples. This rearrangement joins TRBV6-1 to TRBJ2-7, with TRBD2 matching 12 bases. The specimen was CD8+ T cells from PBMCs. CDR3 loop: CASRNQLAGGNEQYF. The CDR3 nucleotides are TGTGCCAGCAGGAACCAACTAGCGGGGGGAAACGAGCAGTACTTC.